Following are 28 T cell receptor beta chains from one sample sequenced in a study of human T cells and chemical hapten exposure. This sample's time point: pre-sensitization, week 0. Treatment indicated: therapeutic diphenylcyclopropenone sensitization with weekly scalp DPC. TCRdb ran MiXCR on the RACE reads and lists one entry per CDR3 protein. The data show 300,000 to 450,000 distinct CDR3 sequences, with 4% to 6% seen just once and 2% to 3% held by the top ten. This specimen was whole blood, taken in connection with sensitization to the hapten diphenylcyclopropenone (DPC). Receptors originate from a woman aged 45-65 years with alopecia areata. Some clones in this sample may be carry-over from other donors' samples.

This clonotype was observed a handful of times. The rearrangement links TRBV11-2 to TRBJ1-1; TRBD1 agrees at 11 bases. There are 16 residues in the CDR3. CDR1 is SGHAT and CDR2 is FQNNGV in the germline V gene. J was trimmed by 7 bases and V by 1 base; bases with no gene match: 8. CDR3 nucleotides: TGTGCCAGCAGCTTAGCAGGGACAGGGGGACTATATGAAGCTTTCTTT. It yields the protein CASSLAGTGGLYEAFF.

V usage is TRBV7-9 and J usage is TRBJ1-2; D gene unclear. This CDR3 contains 14 residues. The V and J ends lost 4 bases and 1 base respectively, with 10 bases between them. Germline loops: CDR1 SEHNR, CDR2 FQNEAQ (reference sequence). The CDR3 coding sequence is TGTGCCAGCAGCTCTGGACTTCTTAACTATGGCTACACCTTC. Translated, it gives CASSSGLLNYGYTF.

This clonotype was picked up many times. The V gene is TRBV12-3 or TRBV12-4, the J gene TRBJ2-7, with D unresolved. V lost 3 bases and J 1 base, leaving 13 bases between the germline ends. The length of the CDR3 is 15 residues. CDR3 protein: CASSFPGRSSYEQYF. CDR3 DNA sequence: TGTGCCAGCAGTTTCCCCGGGCGGTCATCCTACGAGCAGTACTTC.

J is TRBJ1-5 and V is TRBV2, with 9 bases aligning to TRBD1. Germline CDR1 reads SNHLY; CDR2 reads FYNNEI. The CDR3 has 17 amino acids. J lost 0 bases, V lost 10 bases, and 13 bases had no gene match. CDR3 in amino acids: CAMYRGQAVHSNQPQHF. CDR3 coding DNA: TGTGCCATGTACAGGGGGCAGGCTGTCCATAGCAATCAGCCCCAGCATTTT.

The chain links TRBV27 to TRBJ1-1; D unclear. V shed 5 bases and J shed 5 bases, with 12 bases lying between them. This CDR3 is built from 13 residues. Per germline, CDR1 MNHEY and CDR2 SMNVEV (reference sequence). The CDR3 DNA follows: TGTGCCAGCAGTCCGTATCCCCGGACTGAAGCTTTCTTT. Translated, it gives CASSPYPRTEAFF.

This clonotype has at least ten counts. V gene TRBV6-5 combines with J gene TRBJ1-6, with 8 bases fitting TRBD1. The CDR3 runs to 16 residues. Germline V lookup: CDR1 MNHEY, CDR2 SVGAGI. The junction had 8 bases not matched to a gene; V was cut back by 6 bases and J by 4 bases. The CDR3 region is CASSRTGPAYNSPLHF. Here the CDR3 DNA reads TGTGCCAGCAGCCGGACAGGGCCCGCTTATAATTCACCCCTCCACTTT.

The chain recombines TRBV11-3 with TRBJ1-3; unclear D gene. The length of the CDR3 is 15 residues. V was trimmed by 5 bases and J by 2 bases, leaving 13 bases between them. The germline CDR1 and CDR2 sequences are SGHNT and YENEEA. As DNA, the CDR3 is TGTGCCAGCAGCCCGGGTCCTCCCCCTGGAAACACCATATATTTT. This encodes CASSPGPPPGNTIYF.

Of note for this clonotype: Being one base from a much bigger clone, this may be a read error. The chain couples TRBV2 to TRBJ2-3; 12 bases map to TRBD2. V dropped 10 bases and J dropped 11; count of bases not matched to a gene: 16. This CDR3 contains 15 residues. Germline CDR1 is SNHLY and CDR2 is FYNNEI. The CDR3 DNA reads as TGTGCCACCCACGGACTAGCGGGGCCCGTCAGGGAGCAGTATTTT. As protein: CATHGLAGPVREQYF.

The rearrangement links TRBV11-2 to TRBJ1-5; D gene uncertain. The CDR3 is 15 residues long. Germline CDR1 SGHAT, CDR2 FQNNGV. The germline V and J ends were trimmed by 3 bases and 10 bases, with 19 bases remaining between them. This CDR3 reads CASSFGANGVSPQHF. The CDR3 DNA follows: TGTGCCAGCAGCTTCGGAGCCAACGGGGTTTCACCCCAGCATTTT.

This clonotype was observed at least ten times. V usage is TRBV6-1 and J usage is TRBJ2-7, with D uncertain. The CDR3 is made up of 14 amino acids. CDR1 MNHNS and CDR2 SASEGT come from the germline V gene. V lost 1 base and J lost 7, with 14 bases in between. CDR3 in DNA: TGTGCCAGCAGTGAAGAGGCCACCTTCGGGGAGCAGTACTTC. Its translation: CASSEEATFGEQYF.

There are many counts of this clonotype. The gene calls are TRBV27 and TRBJ2-3; 11 nucleotides align to TRBD2. V gave up 5 bases and J gave up 6 bases; unmatched junction bases: 7. Germline CDR1 MNHEY, CDR2 SMNVEV (reference sequence). This CDR3 has 15 residues. CDR3 in DNA: TGTGCCAGCAGTAACCTAGCGGGGGGAGGGGATACGCAGTATTTT. Encoded protein: CASSNLAGGGDTQYF.

CDR3 amino acids: CASSLRLAGGADKNIQYF. The CDR3 nucleotides are TGTGCCAGCAGTTTACGGCTAGCGGGGGGGGCAGACAAAAACATTCAGTACTTC. The chain has TRBV12-3 or TRBV12-4 and TRBJ2-4, with TRBD2 matching over 12 bases. J gave up 3 bases and V 2 bases, and 8 bases lay outside the gene matches. There are 18 residues in the CDR3.

The J gene is TRBJ1-1, the V gene TRBV7-2, with D perhaps TRBD1 (5 bases). The V gene's germline CDR1 is SGHTA and CDR2 FQGNSA. With 5 bases removed from V and 1 base from J, the gap between germline ends came to 20 bases. CDR3 length: 17 amino acids. Here the CDR3 reads CASSPPGTAAPNTEAFF. In DNA form, the CDR3 reads TGTGCCAGCAGCCCCCCGGGGACGGCAGCCCCGAACACTGAAGCTTTCTTT.

This clonotype was detected ten times or more. J is TRBJ2-1 and V is TRBV11-2; a possible D gene is TRBD2 (6 bases). Trimming took off 1 base at V and 3 bases at J, with 19 bases between the two ends. The CDR3 totals 18 residues. From germline, CDR1 is SGHAT and CDR2 FQNNGV. CDR3 in amino acids: CASSLALGAEGDYNEQFF. The DNA for the CDR3 is TGTGCCAGCAGCTTAGCCTTGGGAGCGGAGGGAGACTACAATGAGCAGTTCTTC.

The sample holds many counts of this clonotype. V gene TRBV7-9 combines with J gene TRBJ1-6; D remains unclear. V lost 5 bases and J 8 bases, leaving 16 bases between the germline ends. CDR1 SEHNR and CDR2 FQNEAQ come from the germline V gene (reference sequence). CDR3 length: 15 residues. The CDR3 loop is CASSRREVEDSPLHF. In nucleotides, the CDR3 is TGTGCCAGCAGCCGAAGGGAGGTTGAGGATTCACCCCTCCACTTT. The whole variable domain, filled in from reference TRBV7-9 and TRBJ1-6, reads DTGVSQNPRHKITKRGQNVTFRCDPISEHNRLYWYRQTLGQGPEFLTYFQNEAQLEKSRLLSDRFSAERPKGSFSTLEIQRTEQGDSAMYLCASSRREVEDSPLHFGNGTRLTVT.

Ten or more counts support this clonotype. The V gene is TRBV29-1, the J gene TRBJ1-1; D uncertain. Trimming left V 4 bases short and J 1 base short, with 4 bases between. The CDR3 loop spans 11 amino acids. Per the germline V gene, CDR1 is SQVTM and CDR2 is ANQGSEA. CDR3 DNA sequence: TGCAGCGTTGCAGAGAACACTGAAGCTTTCTTT. Protein: CSVAENTEAFF.

This clonotype was picked up many times. V gene TRBV21-1 combines with J gene TRBJ1-1. TRBV21-1 corresponds to a pseudogene. This CDR3 is built from 18 residues. The DNA for the CDR3 is TGTGCCAGCAGCGGGATATTAAGGCAGATTGTTATGAACACTGAAGCTTTCTTT. Amino acid sequence: CASSGILRQIVMNTEAFF.

The chain carries TRBV20-1 and TRBJ2-1; 12 nucleotides align to TRBD2. Germline CDR1 is DFQATT and CDR2 is SNEGSKA (reference sequence). The CDR3 loop spans 16 amino acids. V was clipped by 4 bases and J by 6 bases; unmatched bases: 10. CDR3 nucleotides: TGCAGTGCTATTCGACTAGCGGGAGAAGGCCCCAATGAGCAGTTCTTC. It codes for CSAIRLAGEGPNEQFF.

This clonotype was picked up a small number of times. The chain uses TRBV5-4 and TRBJ2-1; no clear D. Germline V gives CDR1 SGHNT, CDR2 YYREEE (reference sequence). This CDR3 comprises 18 residues. Trimming cost V 1 base and J 0 bases, with 17 bases left between them. CDR3 nucleotide sequence: TGTGCCAGCAGCTTGTCGTACTCGCGGTGGGCCTCCTACAATGAGCAGTTCTTC. It yields the protein CASSLSYSRWASYNEQFF.

This clonotype was seen a few times. The V call is TRBV9, the J call TRBJ1-2, with a possible D match to TRBD1 (5 bases). The CDR3 length is 14 residues. The germline V gene has CDR1 SGDLS and CDR2 YYNGEE. V was pared by 1 base and J by 4 bases, with 11 bases between. The CDR3 loop is CASSVSDSFYGYTF. In nucleotides, the CDR3 is TGTGCCAGCAGCGTATCAGACAGTTTCTATGGCTACACCTTC.

This clonotype was counted many times. The J gene is TRBJ1-1, the V gene TRBV6-6; a possible D gene is TRBD1 (5 bases). The ends were cut back, 5 bases at V and 0 bases at J, with 13 bases in the middle. CDR1 and CDR2 (germline): MNHNY, SVGAGI (reference sequence). The CDR3 has 15 residues. CDR3 DNA sequence: TGTGCCAGCAGTCAGCCGGGACGGATGAACACTGAAGCTTTCTTT. Residues: CASSQPGRMNTEAFF.

This clonotype turned up a few times. The J gene is TRBJ2-7, the V gene TRBV10-3; perhaps TRBD2 as D (6 bases). V was clipped by 4 bases and J by 3 bases, with 10 bases between them. This CDR3 contains 13 residues. The germline CDR1 and CDR2 sequences are ENHRY and SYGVKD. For the CDR3, the DNA is TGTGCCATCAGTGGTCGGGACTTCTACGAGCAGTACTTC. Translation: CAISGRDFYEQYF.

This clonotype was observed a few times. The rearrangement links TRBV20-1 to TRBJ2-7; D is possibly TRBD1 (5 bases). This CDR3 region has 13 residues. The ends were cut back, 3 bases at V and 4 bases at J, with 13 bases in the middle. The germline V gene has CDR1 DFQATT and CDR2 SNEGSKA (reference sequence). CDR3 region: CSASSGFTYEQYF. The CDR3 DNA is TGCAGTGCTAGCTCAGGGTTTACGTACGAGCAGTACTTC.

This clonotype was seen ten or more times. V usage is TRBV6-2 or TRBV6-3 and J usage is TRBJ2-1, with D perhaps matching TRBD1 or TRBD2 (5 bases each). This CDR3 spans 18 amino acids. V was trimmed by 2 bases and J by 0 bases, leaving 17 bases between them. Germline V gene lookup returns CDR1 MNHEY and CDR2 SVGEGT. The CDR3 DNA follows: TGTGCCAGCAGTTACATTATCGGGGACGCCGCCTCCTACAATGAGCAGTTCTTC. Its protein is CASSYIIGDAASYNEQFF.

There are many counts of this clonotype. CDR3 sequence reads: CASSPPGLAGVETQYF. CDR3 DNA: TGTGCCAGCAGCCCCCCTGGGCTAGCGGGAGTAGAGACCCAGTACTTC. The chain is built from TRBV7-9 and TRBJ2-5; the match to TRBD2 covers 10 bases. This CDR3 comprises 16 residues. Germline values: CDR1 SEHNR, CDR2 FQNEAQ (reference sequence). J gave up 4 bases and V 5 bases, and 10 bases lay outside the gene matches.

This clonotype was found a few times. The chain joins TRBV12-3 or TRBV12-4 to TRBJ2-3; 8 bases match TRBD1. J was trimmed by 2 bases and V by 5 bases; bases with no gene match: 6. The length of the CDR3 is 15 residues. DNA for the CDR3: TGTGCCAGCAGTCGCTGGACAGGGCCCACAGATACGCAGTATTTT. It encodes CASSRWTGPTDTQYF.

In its sample, this clonotype was seen a few times. The chain recombines TRBV7-2 with TRBJ1-2; D not certain. In germline, CDR1 is SGHTA, CDR2 FQGNSA. The CDR3 has 15 residues. The V end was cut by 2 bases, the J end by 4 bases, with 14 bases between. The CDR3 nucleotides are TGTGCCAGCAGCTTAACCCCCCCAATCAGCTATGGCTACACCTTC. Translated: CASSLTPPISYGYTF.

The chain uses TRBV27 and TRBJ1-5, with D possibly TRBD1 on 5 matching bases. V lost 3 bases, J lost 3 bases, and 12 bases lay in between. This CDR3 is built from 15 residues. The germline V gene encodes CDR1 MNHEY and CDR2 SMNVEV (reference sequence). The CDR3 loop reads CASSLGGSYNQPQHF. CDR3 sequence (DNA): TGTGCCAGCAGTTTGGGGGGGTCCTACAATCAGCCCCAGCATTTT.